This T cell receptor (beta chain) was documented in a study of regulatory T cells in long-lasting Graves disease. The overall study: Graves' disease counted as persistent after over 5 years of antithyroid drugs with positive TSH receptor antibodies.

Study observations and caveats: Gene preferences differed: TRBV28, TRBJ1-2, TRBJ2-5 in persistent cases. Sharing of public clonotypes was greater in persistent patients (around 2,500) than in new patients (almost 1,000).

Assembly of TCR beta libraries relied on iRepertoire HTBI primers together with Arm-PCR of CDR3 regions. TCRdb re-called the multiplex PCR reads with MiXCR, one entry per CDR3 protein. This table has some 430,000 distinct CDR3 sequences, about 22% appearing once. In regard to this clonotype: Its specificity is unknown. Sequence at one end of the junction differs from germline and may be a read error.

Stated time point: persistent/refractory GD, antithyroid drugs over 5 years with positive TRAb. After RNA was extracted from PBMCs, the TCR library was made from it. Germline-derived CDR1 and CDR2 are PRHDT and FYEKMQ (reference sequence). This CDR3 comprises 16 residues. The sequencing here drew on peripheral blood mononuclear cells (PBMCs), taken when the disease was refractory, from a patient treated with antithyroid drugs. The chain has TRBV13 and TRBJ2-7, with 7 bases that match TRBD1. The TCR comes from a female donor with Graves disease. The CDR3 sequence: CASSLIYRTGSSEQYF. In nucleotides, the CDR3 is TGTGCCAGCAGCCTAATCTATAGGACAGGATCCTCCGAGCAGTACTTC. The variable domain in full, completed from reference TRBV13 and TRBJ2-7, reads AAGVIQSPRHLIKEKRETATLKCYPIPRHDTVYWYQQGPGQDPQFLISFYEKMQSDKGSIPDRFSAQQFSDYHSELNMSSLELGDSALYFCASSLIYRTGSSEQYFGPGTRLTVT.